This T cell receptor (beta chain) was captured in a study of blood T cell repertoires in COVID-19. Whole-study context: Italy, Spain and the United States were the sources of the convalescent and acute COVID-19 samples.

Enrolled during active infection, Seattle patients were then followed longitudinally. Germline V CDR1 and CDR2: MNHEY, SVGAGI. The CDR3 has 15 residues. V was pared by 4 bases and J by 3 bases, with 16 bases between. Using immunoSEQ multiplex PCR, the repertoire was profiled, and TCRdb retains in-frame clones only, with some absent. The data hold 150,000 or so clones, with roughly 81% observed a single time. The genes are TRBV6-5 and TRBJ2-7; D is perhaps TRBD1 (6 bases). The receptor's source is a woman aged 45-60 years with COVID-19, enrolled during active disease. Sequenced: peripheral blood. The CDR3 spells CASSLTGEGYYEQYF. CDR3 DNA sequence: TGTGCCAGCAGTTTGACAGGAGAGGGTTACTACGAGCAGTACTTC.